Following are 17 T cell receptor beta chains from one sample sequenced in a study of blood T cell repertoires in COVID-19. Only in-frame clones appear in the TCRdb table, and some are missing; sequencing was by immunoSEQ multiplex PCR. Of some 100,000 clones listed, roughly nine tenths were seen once; the top ten hold approximately 15%. Specimen: peripheral blood. All receptors come from a man aged 50-60 years with acute or convalescent COVID-19.

The chain uses TRBV28 and TRBJ2-1; perhaps TRBD2 as D (6 bases). V gave up 6 bases and J gave up 0 bases, with 9 bases separating them. The CDR3 is 14 amino acids. Looked up from germline, CDR1 is MDHEN and CDR2 is SYDVKM. CDR3 residues: CASRAGSSYNEQFF. Written as DNA, the CDR3 is TGTGCCAGCAGGGCGGGGAGCTCCTACAATGAGCAGTTCTTC.

V and J are TRBV2 and TRBJ1-1; 7 positions agree with TRBD1. Per germline, CDR1 SNHLY and CDR2 FYNNEI. After removal of 7 bases from V and 0 bases from J, the junction contained 17 bases not matched to a gene. The CDR3 covers 18 residues. Written as DNA, the CDR3 is TGTGCCAGCATAAGGGGGCTTATGAAACACCTCATGAACACTGAAGCTTTCTTT. Translation gives CASIRGLMKHLMNTEAFF.

The chain links TRBV5-4 to TRBJ1-2; 7 bases align to TRBD1. CDR1 SGHNT and CDR2 YYREEE come from the germline V gene (reference sequence). The CDR3 has 12 residues. After removal of 10 bases from V and 0 bases from J, the junction contained 3 bases not matched to a gene. The DNA for the CDR3 is TGTGCCTCCGGGACAGCTAACTATGGCTACACCTTC. Translated, it gives CASGTANYGYTF. The whole variable domain, remainder taken from reference TRBV5-4 and TRBJ1-2, is ETGVTQSPTHLIKTRGQQVTLRCSSQSGHNTVSWYQQALGQGPQFIFQYYREEENGRGNFPPRFSGLQFPNYSSELNVNALELDDSALYLCASGTANYGYTFGSGTRLTVV.

The CDR3: CASSGTNMNTEAFF. DNA for the CDR3: TGCGCCAGCAGTGGGACTAACATGAACACTGAAGCTTTCTTT. This chain connects TRBV5-1 to TRBJ1-1; tentative D call: TRBD1 (5 bases). Germline V gene lookup returns CDR1 SGHRS and CDR2 YFSETQ. Trimming removed 5 bases at V and 0 bases at J, with 11 bases between. This CDR3 region has 14 residues.

The chain recombines TRBV5-1 with TRBJ2-2; D possibly corresponds to TRBD1 (7 bases). Between the trimmed V and J ends, which lost 1 base and 8 bases, there was a span of 15 bases. The CDR3 length is 15 residues. Germline V CDR1 and CDR2: SGHRS, YFSETQ. CDR3 amino acids: CASSLPQGRMGELFF. The DNA of the CDR3 is TGCGCCAGCAGCTTGCCACAGGGGAGGATGGGGGAGCTGTTTTTT.

The rearrangement joins TRBV7-9 to TRBJ1-1; a weak D match, TRBD1 (5 bases). Trimming cost V 2 bases and J 0 bases, with 10 bases left between them. This CDR3 comprises 15 residues. Germline V gene data show CDR1 as SEHNR and CDR2 as FQNEAQ (reference sequence). This CDR3 is CASSLRPTVNTEAFF. CDR3 in DNA: TGTGCCAGCAGCTTACGTCCGACAGTGAACACTGAAGCTTTCTTT.

V gene TRBV5-1 combines with J gene TRBJ2-7; 8 bases line up with TRBD2. The V segment lost 4 bases and the J segment 6 bases; nucleotides outside the gene matches: 18. Germline CDR1 SGHRS, CDR2 YFSETQ. This CDR3 is built from 17 residues. This CDR3 reads CASSPGPGRGDLSEQYF. The CDR3 bases are TGCGCCAGCAGCCCGGGCCCTGGGCGGGGGGACCTCTCCGAGCAGTACTTC. The whole variable domain, filled in from reference TRBV5-1 and TRBJ2-7, reads KAGVTQTPRYLIKTRGQQVTLSCSPISGHRSVSWYQQTPGQGLQFLFEYFSETQRNKGNFPGRFSGRQFSNSRSEMNVSTLELGDSALYLCASSPGPGRGDLSEQYFGPGTRLTVT.

The rearrangement joins TRBV5-8 to TRBJ2-6, with 9 bases aligning to TRBD1. Germline CDR1 and CDR2: SGHTS and YDEGEE. The CDR3 has 17 residues. The V segment lost 0 bases and the J segment 3 bases; nucleotides outside the gene matches: 4. The CDR3: CASSLVQGAYGANVLTF. CDR3 DNA sequence: TGTGCCAGCAGCTTGGTACAGGGGGCGTATGGGGCCAACGTCCTGACTTTC.

The chain joins TRBV18 to TRBJ2-4; maybe TRBD1 (5 bases). The V gene's germline CDR1 is KGHSH and CDR2 LQKENI. The V end lost 2 bases, the J end lost 4 bases, and 9 bases lay between the germline ends. The length of the CDR3 is 14 residues. CDR3 DNA sequence: TGTGCCAGCTCACCAGAGACAGTAAAAAACATTCAGTACTTC. Protein sequence: CASSPETVKNIQYF.

This chain links TRBV6-5 with TRBJ2-7; TRBD1 matches at 8 bases. The CDR3 runs 13 residues. J was trimmed by 6 bases and V by 2 bases; bases with no gene match: 3. CDR1 MNHEY and CDR2 SVGAGI come from the germline V gene. This chain's CDR3 is CASSYQDRGEQYF. CDR3 coding DNA: TGTGCCAGCAGTTACCAAGACAGGGGCGAGCAGTACTTC.

The chain employs TRBV7-9 and TRBJ2-2; tentative D call: TRBD1 (6 bases). Trimming took 4 bases from V and 0 from J, leaving 12 bases between them. CDR3 length: 16 amino acids. The V gene's germline CDR1 is SEHNR and CDR2 FQNEAQ (reference sequence). CDR3 sequence (DNA): TGTGCCAGCAGCTCAAACCGGGACACGAACACCGGGGAGCTGTTTTTT. It translates to CASSSNRDTNTGELFF.

The J gene is TRBJ1-5, the V gene TRBV12-3 or TRBV12-4; D not certain. This CDR3 region has 12 residues. The ends were cut back, 4 bases at V and 3 bases at J, with 4 bases in the middle. CDR3 in amino acids: CASSSINQPQHF. As DNA, the CDR3 is TGTGCCAGCAGTTCCATCAATCAGCCCCAGCATTTT.

The J gene is TRBJ1-5, the V gene TRBV2; D remains unclear. There are 16 residues in the CDR3. Germline V gene lookup returns CDR1 SNHLY and CDR2 FYNNEI. V was pared by 5 bases and J by 4 bases, with 18 bases between. The CDR3 bases are TGTGCCAGCAGTAGGGTGCGGGGAGATGGGAATCAGCCCCAGCATTTT. Protein sequence: CASSRVRGDGNQPQHF.

This sequence joins TRBV24-1 and TRBJ2-3; 7 positions match TRBD1. Germline V gene sequence: CDR1 KGHDR, CDR2 SFDVKD. This CDR3 comprises 15 residues. V was pared by 4 bases and J by 1 base, with 4 bases of the junction left unmatched. CDR3 coding DNA: TGTGCCACCAGTGAATCGGGACAGCGCACAGATACGCAGTATTTT. It translates to CATSESGQRTDTQYF.

V and J are TRBV6-5 and TRBJ1-2; D perhaps matches TRBD1 (5 bases). The germline V gene has CDR1 MNHEY and CDR2 SVGAGI. The CDR3 is 14 amino acids. V dropped 3 bases and J dropped 5 bases, with 13 bases sitting between them. The CDR3 DNA follows: TGTGCCAGCAGTTATGGAGGAGGGGATTATGGCTACACCTTC. Protein product: CASSYGGGDYGYTF.

This rearrangement joins TRBV7-9 to TRBJ2-2; weak D call: TRBD2 (6 bases). The CDR3 extends over 16 amino acids. CDR1 and CDR2 from the germline V gene are SEHNR and FQNEAQ (reference sequence). Trimming left V 3 bases short and J 2 bases short, with 13 bases between. The CDR3 protein is CASSFLAGTNTGELFF. CDR3 in DNA: TGTGCCAGCAGCTTCCTTGCGGGGACCAACACCGGGGAGCTGTTTTTT. The whole variable domain, filled in from reference TRBV7-9 and TRBJ2-2, reads DTGVSQNPRHKITKRGQNVTFRCDPISEHNRLYWYRQTLGQGPEFLTYFQNEAQLEKSRLLSDRFSAERPKGSFSTLEIQRTEQGDSAMYLCASSFLAGTNTGELFFGEGSRLTVL.

The chain recombines TRBV5-4 with TRBJ1-2; 10 nucleotides match TRBD1. This CDR3 comprises 14 residues. V was clipped by 4 bases and J by 7 bases; unmatched bases: 7. Germline V gene data show CDR1 as SGHNT and CDR2 as YYREEE (reference sequence). The DNA of the CDR3 is TGTGCCAGCAGCACGGGACAGGGGTCTTCTGGCTACACCTTC. Translated, it gives CASSTGQGSSGYTF. The full variable domain, completed using reference TRBV5-4 and TRBJ1-2, is ETGVTQSPTHLIKTRGQQVTLRCSSQSGHNTVSWYQQALGQGPQFIFQYYREEENGRGNFPPRFSGLQFPNYSSELNVNALELDDSALYLCASSTGQGSSGYTFGSGTRLTVV.